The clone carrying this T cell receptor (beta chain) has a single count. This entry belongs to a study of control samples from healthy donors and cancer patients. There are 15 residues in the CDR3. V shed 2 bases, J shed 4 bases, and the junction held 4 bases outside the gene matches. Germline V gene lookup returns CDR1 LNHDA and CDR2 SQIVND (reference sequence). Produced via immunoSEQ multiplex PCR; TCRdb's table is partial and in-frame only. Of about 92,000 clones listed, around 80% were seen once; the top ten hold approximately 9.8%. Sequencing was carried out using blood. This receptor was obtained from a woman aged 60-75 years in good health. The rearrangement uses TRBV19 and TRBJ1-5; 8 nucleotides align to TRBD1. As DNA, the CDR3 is TGTGCCAGTAGTATACGGACAGGGTTGAATCAGCCCCAGCATTTT. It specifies CASSIRTGLNQPQHF.